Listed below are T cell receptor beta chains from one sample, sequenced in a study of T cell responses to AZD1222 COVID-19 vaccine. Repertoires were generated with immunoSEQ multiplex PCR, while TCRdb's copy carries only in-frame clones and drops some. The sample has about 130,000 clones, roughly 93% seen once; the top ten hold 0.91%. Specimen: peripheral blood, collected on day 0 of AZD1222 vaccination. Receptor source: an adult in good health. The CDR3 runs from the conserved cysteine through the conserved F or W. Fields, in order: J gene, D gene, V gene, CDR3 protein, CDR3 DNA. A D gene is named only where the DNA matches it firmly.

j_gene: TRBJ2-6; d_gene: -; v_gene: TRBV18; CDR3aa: CASSPGWGSSGANVLTF; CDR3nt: TGTGCCAGCTCACCCGGGTGGGGGAGCTCTGGGGCCAACGTCCTGACTTTC
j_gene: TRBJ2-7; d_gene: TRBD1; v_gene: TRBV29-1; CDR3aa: CSVIFGQGAYEQYF; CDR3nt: TGCAGCGTTATATTCGGACAGGGGGCATACGAGCAGTACTTC
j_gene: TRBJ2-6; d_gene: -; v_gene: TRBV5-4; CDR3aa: CASSLVQSFSGANVLTF; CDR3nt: TGTGCCAGCAGCTTGGTACAGAGCTTCTCTGGGGCCAACGTCCTGACTTTC
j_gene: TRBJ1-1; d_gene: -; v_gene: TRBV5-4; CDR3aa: CASSHRRGNTEAFF; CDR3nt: TGTGCCAGCAGCCACCGGAGAGGGAACACTGAAGCTTTCTTT
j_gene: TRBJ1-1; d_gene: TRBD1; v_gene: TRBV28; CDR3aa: CASNRPGTGTEAFF; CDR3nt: TGTGCCAGCAACCGACCCGGGACAGGCACTGAAGCTTTCTTT
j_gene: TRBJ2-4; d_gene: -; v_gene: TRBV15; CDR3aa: CATSGGRGMGNIQYF; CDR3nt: TGTGCCACCAGCGGGGGACGGGGAATGGGAAACATTCAGTACTTC
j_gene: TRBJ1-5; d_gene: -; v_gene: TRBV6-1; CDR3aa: CASSEPTDWDDQPQHF; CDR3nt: TGTGCCAGCAGTGAACCCACCGACTGGGATGATCAGCCCCAGCATTTT
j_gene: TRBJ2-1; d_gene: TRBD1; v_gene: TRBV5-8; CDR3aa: CASNLRDSYNEQFF; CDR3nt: TGTGCCAGCAACCTACGGGACAGCTACAATGAGCAGTTCTTC
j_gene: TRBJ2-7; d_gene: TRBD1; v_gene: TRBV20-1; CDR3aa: CSATTGSEQYF; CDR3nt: TGCAGTGCTACGACAGGGTCAGAGCAGTACTTC
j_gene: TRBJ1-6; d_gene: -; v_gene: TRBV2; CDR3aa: CASSAGVGNSPLHF; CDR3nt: TGTGCCAGCAGTGCGGGGGTTGGGAATTCACCCCTCCACTTT
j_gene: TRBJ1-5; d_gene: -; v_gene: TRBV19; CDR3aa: CASSIEDSSNQPQHF; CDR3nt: TGTGCCAGTAGTATAGAGGACTCTAGCAATCAGCCCCAGCATTTT
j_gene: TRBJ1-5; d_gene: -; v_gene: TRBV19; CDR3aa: CASSQGQKYSNQPQHF; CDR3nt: TGTGCCAGTAGTCAAGGACAGAAATATAGCAATCAGCCCCAGCATTTT
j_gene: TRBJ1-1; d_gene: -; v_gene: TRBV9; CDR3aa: CASSAGTIFNTEAFF; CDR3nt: TGTGCCAGCAGCGCCGGTACAATTTTTAACACTGAAGCTTTCTTT
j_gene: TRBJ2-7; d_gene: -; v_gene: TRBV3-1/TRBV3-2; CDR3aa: CASSRVPDSTYEQYF; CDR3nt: TGTGCCAGCAGCCGAGTCCCTGACAGTACCTACGAGCAGTACTTC
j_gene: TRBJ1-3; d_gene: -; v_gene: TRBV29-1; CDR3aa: CSVEDPDRRGTIYF; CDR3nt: TGCAGCGTTGAAGATCCTGACAGGAGGGGCACCATATATTTT
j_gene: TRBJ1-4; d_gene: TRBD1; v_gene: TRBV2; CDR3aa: CASAATGGALFF; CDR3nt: TGTGCCAGTGCTGCTACAGGGGGCGCTTTGTTTTTT
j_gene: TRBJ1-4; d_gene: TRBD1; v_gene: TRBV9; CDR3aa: CASSGGQGGTNEKLFF; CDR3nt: TGTGCCAGCAGCGGCGGACAGGGAGGAACTAATGAAAAACTGTTTTTT
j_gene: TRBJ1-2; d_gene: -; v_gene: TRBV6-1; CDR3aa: CASSDDLYGYTF; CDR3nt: TGTGCCAGCAGTGATGATCTCTATGGCTACACCTTC
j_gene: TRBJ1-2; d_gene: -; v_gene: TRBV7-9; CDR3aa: CASSHPPVNYGYTF; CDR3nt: TGTGCCAGCAGCCACCCGCCAGTTAACTATGGCTACACCTTC
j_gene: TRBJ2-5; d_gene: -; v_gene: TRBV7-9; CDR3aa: CASSLPRGSAGSQETQYF; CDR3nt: TGTGCCAGCAGCTTACCGAGGGGGAGCGCGGGGAGCCAAGAGACCCAGTACTTC
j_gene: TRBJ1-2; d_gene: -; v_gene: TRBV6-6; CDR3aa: CASSYSRQLANYGYTF; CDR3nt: TGTGCCAGCAGTTACTCCAGACAGTTAGCTAACTATGGCTACACCTTC
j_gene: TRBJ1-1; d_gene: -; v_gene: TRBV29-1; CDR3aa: CSVSGRGDTEAFF; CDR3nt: TGCAGCGTTTCCGGAAGGGGGGACACTGAAGCTTTCTTT
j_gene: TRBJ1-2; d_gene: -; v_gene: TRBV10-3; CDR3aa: CAIRGWDTTSGGYTF; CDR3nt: TGTGCCATCAGGGGGTGGGACACCACTTCGGGCGGCTACACCTTC
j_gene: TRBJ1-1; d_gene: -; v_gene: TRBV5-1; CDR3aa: CASSFGPGARAEAFF; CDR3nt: TGCGCCAGCAGCTTCGGACCGGGGGCCCGGGCGGAAGCTTTCTTT
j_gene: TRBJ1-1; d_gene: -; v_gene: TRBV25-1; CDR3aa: CASSDDSTWGTEAFF; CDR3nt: TGTGCCAGCAGTGACGACAGTACTTGGGGCACTGAAGCTTTCTTT
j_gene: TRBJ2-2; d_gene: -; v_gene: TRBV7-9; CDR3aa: CATAGYGELFF; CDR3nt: TGTGCCACCGCAGGGTACGGGGAGCTGTTTTTT
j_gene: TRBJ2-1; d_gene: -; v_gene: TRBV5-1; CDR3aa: CASSLGGYNEQFF; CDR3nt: TGCGCCAGCAGCTTGGGCGGGTACAATGAGCAGTTCTTC
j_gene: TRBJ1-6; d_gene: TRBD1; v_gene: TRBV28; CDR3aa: CASSPYRGNSPLHF; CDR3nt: TGTGCCAGCAGTCCCTACAGGGGAAATTCACCCCTCCACTTT
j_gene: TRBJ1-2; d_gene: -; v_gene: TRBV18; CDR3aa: CASSPPGADGYTF; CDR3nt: TGTGCCAGCTCACCACCCGGGGCCGATGGCTACACCTTC
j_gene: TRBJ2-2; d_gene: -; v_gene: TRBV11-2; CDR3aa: CASSAHTAATGELFF; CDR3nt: TGTGCCAGCAGCGCCCACACGGCTGCCACCGGGGAGCTGTTTTTT